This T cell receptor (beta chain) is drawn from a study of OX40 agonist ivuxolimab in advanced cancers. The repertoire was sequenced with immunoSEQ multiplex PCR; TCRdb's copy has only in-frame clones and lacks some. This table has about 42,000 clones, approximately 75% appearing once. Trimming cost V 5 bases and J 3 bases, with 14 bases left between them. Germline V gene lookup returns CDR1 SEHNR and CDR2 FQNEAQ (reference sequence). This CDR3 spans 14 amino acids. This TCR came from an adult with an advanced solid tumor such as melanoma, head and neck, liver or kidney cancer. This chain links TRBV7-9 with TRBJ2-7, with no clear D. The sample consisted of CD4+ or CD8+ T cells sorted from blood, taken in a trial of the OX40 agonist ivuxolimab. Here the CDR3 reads CASSPSGPIYEQYF. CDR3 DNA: TGTGCCAGCAGCCCTTCTGGGCCCATCTACGAGCAGTACTTC.